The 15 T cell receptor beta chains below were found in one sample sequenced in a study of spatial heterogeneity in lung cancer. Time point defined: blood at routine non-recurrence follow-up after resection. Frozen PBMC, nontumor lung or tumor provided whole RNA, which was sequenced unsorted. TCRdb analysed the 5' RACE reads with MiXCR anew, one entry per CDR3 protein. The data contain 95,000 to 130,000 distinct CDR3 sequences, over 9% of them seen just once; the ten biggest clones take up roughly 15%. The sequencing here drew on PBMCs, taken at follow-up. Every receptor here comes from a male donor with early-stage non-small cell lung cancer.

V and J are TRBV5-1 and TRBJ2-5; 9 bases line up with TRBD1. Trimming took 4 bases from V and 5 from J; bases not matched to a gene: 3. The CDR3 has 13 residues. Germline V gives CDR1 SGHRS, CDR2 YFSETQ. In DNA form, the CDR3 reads TGCGCCAGCAGCCGGACAGGGGTCGAGACCCAGTACTTC. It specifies CASSRTGVETQYF.

CDR3 region: CASSLTMDRARNTEAFF. In DNA form, the CDR3 reads TGTGCCAGCAGTCTGACAATGGACAGGGCCCGGAACACTGAAGCTTTCTTT. The J gene is TRBJ1-1, the V gene TRBV6-1; 8 nucleotides align to TRBD1. The CDR3 sequence is 17 residues long. In germline, CDR1 is MNHNS, CDR2 SASEGT. V lost 5 bases and J lost 1; bases outside the gene matches: 12.

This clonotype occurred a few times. The CDR3 sequence: CASSHLLAETQYF. The CDR3 coding sequence is TGTGCCAGCAGCCACCTGCTGGCTGAGACCCAGTACTTC. The V call is TRBV5-4, the J call TRBJ2-5; D ambiguous. Between the trimmed V and J ends, which lost 4 bases and 5 bases, there was a span of 12 bases. Germline V CDR1 and CDR2: SGHNT, YYREEE (reference sequence). The length of the CDR3 is 13 residues.

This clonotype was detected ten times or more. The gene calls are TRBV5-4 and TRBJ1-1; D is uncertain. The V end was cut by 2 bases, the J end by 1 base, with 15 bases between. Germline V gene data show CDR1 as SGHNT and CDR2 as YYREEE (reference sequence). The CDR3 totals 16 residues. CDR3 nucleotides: TGTGCCAGCAGCTTTGATCTGGGTTCGGGGAACACTGAAGCTTTCTTT. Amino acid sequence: CASSFDLGSGNTEAFF.

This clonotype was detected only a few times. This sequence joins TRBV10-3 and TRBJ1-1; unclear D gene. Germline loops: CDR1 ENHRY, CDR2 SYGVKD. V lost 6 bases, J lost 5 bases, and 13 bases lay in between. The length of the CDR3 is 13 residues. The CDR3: CAIRGPAGTEAFF. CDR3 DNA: TGTGCCATCAGGGGCCCCGCTGGGACTGAAGCTTTCTTT.

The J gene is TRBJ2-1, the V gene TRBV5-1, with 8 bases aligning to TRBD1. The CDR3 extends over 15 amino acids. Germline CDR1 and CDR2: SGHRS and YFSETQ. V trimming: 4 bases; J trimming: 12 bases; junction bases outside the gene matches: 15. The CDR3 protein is CASSVSWAGGYRQFF. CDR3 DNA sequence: TGCGCCAGCAGCGTCTCGTGGGCAGGGGGCTACCGGCAGTTCTTC.

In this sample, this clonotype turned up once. The DNA of the CDR3 is TGTGCCAGCAGCTTAGCAGGGACTGCAACTAATGAAAAACTGTTTTTT. It encodes CASSLAGTATNEKLFF. The rearrangement uses TRBV7-2 and TRBJ1-4; D is possibly TRBD1 (5 bases). The CDR3 covers 16 residues. Germline V gene lookup returns CDR1 SGHTA and CDR2 FQGNSA. Trimming pared 0 bases from V and 0 bases from J, leaving 8 bases between.

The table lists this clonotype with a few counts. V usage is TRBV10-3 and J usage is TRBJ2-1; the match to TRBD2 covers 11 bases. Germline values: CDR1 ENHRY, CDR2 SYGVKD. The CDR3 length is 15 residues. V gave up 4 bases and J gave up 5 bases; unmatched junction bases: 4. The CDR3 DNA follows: TGTGCCATCAGTGGAGGGACTAGCGGACACAATGAGCAGTTCTTC. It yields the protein CAISGGTSGHNEQFF.

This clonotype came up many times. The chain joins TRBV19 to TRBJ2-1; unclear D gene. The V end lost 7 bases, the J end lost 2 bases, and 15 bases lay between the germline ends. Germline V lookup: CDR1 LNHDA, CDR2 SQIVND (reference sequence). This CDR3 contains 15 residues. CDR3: CASNTPRLAYNEQFF. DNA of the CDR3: TGTGCCAGTAATACCCCCCGGCTAGCCTACAATGAGCAGTTCTTC. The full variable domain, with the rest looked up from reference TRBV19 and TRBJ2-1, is DGGITQSPKYLFRKEGQNVTLSCEQNLNHDAMYWYRQDPGQGLRLIYYSQIVNDFQKGDIAEGYSVSREKKESFPLTVTSAQKNPTAFYLCASNTPRLAYNEQFFGPGTRLTVL.

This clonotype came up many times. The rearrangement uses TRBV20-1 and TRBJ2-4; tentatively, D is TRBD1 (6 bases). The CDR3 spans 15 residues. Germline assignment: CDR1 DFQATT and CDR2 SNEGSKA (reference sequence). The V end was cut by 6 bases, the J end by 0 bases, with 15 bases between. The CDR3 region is CSARREGVAKNIQYF. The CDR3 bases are TGCAGTGCCAGGCGAGAGGGGGTAGCCAAAAACATTCAGTACTTC.

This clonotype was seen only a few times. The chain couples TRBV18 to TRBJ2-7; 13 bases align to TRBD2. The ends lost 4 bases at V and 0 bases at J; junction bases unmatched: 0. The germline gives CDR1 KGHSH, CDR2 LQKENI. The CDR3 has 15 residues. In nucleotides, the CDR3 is TGTGCCAGCTCACGGACTAGCGGGAGCTCCTACGAGCAGTACTTC. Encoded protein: CASSRTSGSSYEQYF.

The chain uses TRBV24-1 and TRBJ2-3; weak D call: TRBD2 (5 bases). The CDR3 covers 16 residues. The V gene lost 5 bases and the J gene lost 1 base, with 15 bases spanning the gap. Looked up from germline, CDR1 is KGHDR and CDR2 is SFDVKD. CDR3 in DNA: TGTGCCACCAGTGCCCCGAGGCTGGGAGGCACAGATACGCAGTATTTT. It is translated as CATSAPRLGGTDTQYF.

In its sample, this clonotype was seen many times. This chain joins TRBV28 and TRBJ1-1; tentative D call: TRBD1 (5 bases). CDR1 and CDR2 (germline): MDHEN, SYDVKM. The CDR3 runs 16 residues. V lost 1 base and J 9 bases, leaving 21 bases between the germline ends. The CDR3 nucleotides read TGTGCCAGCAGTTTATCCTTTCCAGGCGGGGGAAGTAAAGCTTTCTTT. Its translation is CASSLSFPGGGSKAFF.

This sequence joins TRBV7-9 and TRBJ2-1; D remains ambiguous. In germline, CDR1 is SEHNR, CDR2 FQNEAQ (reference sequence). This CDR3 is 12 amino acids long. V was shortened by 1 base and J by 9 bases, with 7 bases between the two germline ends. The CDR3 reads CASSLDFGEQFF. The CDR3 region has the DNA TGTGCCAGCAGCTTAGATTTTGGTGAGCAGTTCTTC.

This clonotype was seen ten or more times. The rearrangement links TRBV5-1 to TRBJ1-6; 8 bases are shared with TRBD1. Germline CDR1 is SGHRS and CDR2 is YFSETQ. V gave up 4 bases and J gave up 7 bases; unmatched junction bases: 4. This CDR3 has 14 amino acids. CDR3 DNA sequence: TGCGCCAGCAGCCAGAGACAGGGGAATTCACCCCTCCACTTT. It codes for CASSQRQGNSPLHF.